This T cell receptor beta chain was documented in a study of shared clonotypes between healthy human individuals. Samples underwent the assay at deep level. Measured with immunoSEQ multiplex PCR; TCRdb has only the in-frame clones, and not every one. The data contain roughly 2,000,000 clones, around 96% of them singletons. Study results and caveats: Clonotypes which were not shared had lower generation probabilities than clonotypes that all four donors shared.

Regarding this clone: The target antigen is unknown.

Positive CCR7 selection of CD45RO-negative cells yielded the naive CD8 cells, and terminally differentiated effector memory CD45RA+ cells were excluded. Trimming removed 3 bases from V and 0 bases from J; junction bases left unmatched: 13. The CDR3 covers 20 residues. Germline loops: CDR1 SGDLS, CDR2 YYNGEE. The sequence derives from a man younger than 35 in good health. Source material: naive CD8+ T cells sorted from blood. V usage is TRBV9 and J usage is TRBJ2-6, with 9 bases fitting TRBD1. The CDR3 region has the DNA TGTGCCAGCAGCGAAAGTTTCGCCGGGACAGGGAGCTCTGGGGCCAACGTCCTGACTTTC. It is translated as CASSESFAGTGSSGANVLTF.